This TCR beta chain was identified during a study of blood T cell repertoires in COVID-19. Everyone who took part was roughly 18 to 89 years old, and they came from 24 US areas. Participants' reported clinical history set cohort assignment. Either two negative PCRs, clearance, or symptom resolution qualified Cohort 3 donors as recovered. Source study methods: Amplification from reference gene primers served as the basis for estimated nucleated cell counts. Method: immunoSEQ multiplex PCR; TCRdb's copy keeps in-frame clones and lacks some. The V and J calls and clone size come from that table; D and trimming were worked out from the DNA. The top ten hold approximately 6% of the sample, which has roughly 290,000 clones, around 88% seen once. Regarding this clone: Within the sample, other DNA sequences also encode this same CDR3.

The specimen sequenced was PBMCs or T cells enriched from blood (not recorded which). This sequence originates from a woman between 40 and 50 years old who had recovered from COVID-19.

CDR3 nucleotides: TGTGCCAGCGAGGGGAACACTGAAGCTTTCTTT. This codes for CASEGNTEAFF. V and J are TRBV28 and TRBJ1-1; D ambiguous. The CDR3 sequence is 11 residues long. CDR1 MDHEN and CDR2 SYDVKM come from the germline V gene. V was shortened by 8 bases and J by 1 base, with 5 bases between the two germline ends.